These T cell receptor beta chains were read from a single sample in a study of blood T cells in healthy people across ages. In TCRdb, the 5' RACE reads were re-called with MiXCR into one record per CDR3 protein. The table records approximately 1,000,000 distinct CDR3 sequences, more than 35% of them present only once. Sequenced input: blood. These receptors all come from a woman aged 60-70 years in good health. CDR3s include the opening cysteine and the closing phenylalanine or tryptophan. The order of the fields is J gene, clone size, V gene, D gene, CDR3 protein, CDR3 DNA. A D gene is named only where the DNA matches it firmly. Size tells how often a clone was seen (once, few, many) or the class of an expanded clone, and some rows leave it out.

J gene: TRBJ2-3; clone size: few; V gene: TRBV9; D gene: TRBD2; CDR3 protein: CASSGGTSGRTDTQYF; CDR3 DNA: TGTGCCAGCAGCGGGGGTACTAGCGGACGCACAGATACGCAGTATTTT
J gene: TRBJ2-7; clone size: NA; V gene: TRBV5-1; D gene: TRBD2; CDR3 protein: CASSSRGLAGGREQYF; CDR3 DNA: TGCGCCAGCAGCTCCCGCGGACTAGCGGGAGGCCGCGAGCAGTACTTC
J gene: TRBJ2-5; clone size: few; V gene: TRBV29-1; D gene: NA; CDR3 protein: CSVLDPNRKETQYF; CDR3 DNA: TGCAGCGTTCTGGATCCGAATCGGAAAGAGACCCAGTACTTC
J gene: TRBJ2-7; clone size: few; V gene: TRBV29-1; D gene: TRBD1; CDR3 protein: CSYRTGGTEQYF; CDR3 DNA: TGCAGCTATCGGACAGGGGGTACCGAGCAGTACTTC
J gene: TRBJ1-1; clone size: NA; V gene: TRBV2; D gene: TRBD1; CDR3 protein: CASPGQQGGNTEAFF; CDR3 DNA: TGTGCCAGCCCGGGACAGCAAGGGGGGAACACTGAAGCTTTCTTT
J gene: TRBJ2-3; clone size: NA; V gene: TRBV6-1; D gene: NA; CDR3 protein: CASSESQGTDTQYF; CDR3 DNA: TGTGCCAGCAGTGAGAGCCAGGGGACAGATACGCAGTATTTT
J gene: TRBJ2-1; clone size: few; V gene: TRBV7-8; D gene: NA; CDR3 protein: CASSSGVGGREQFF; CDR3 DNA: TGTGCCAGCAGCTCGGGAGTGGGGGGAAGAGAGCAGTTCTTC
J gene: TRBJ2-7; clone size: many; V gene: TRBV27; D gene: TRBD1; CDR3 protein: CASSLGTGPYEQYF; CDR3 DNA: TGTGCCAGCAGCTTGGGGACAGGGCCCTACGAGCAGTACTTC
J gene: TRBJ2-7; clone size: few; V gene: TRBV10-3; D gene: NA; CDR3 protein: CAISENSREQYF; CDR3 DNA: TGTGCCATCAGTGAAAACAGCCGTGAGCAGTACTTC
J gene: TRBJ2-1; clone size: NA; V gene: TRBV11-3; D gene: NA; CDR3 protein: CASSLEGAMDNEQFF; CDR3 DNA: TGTGCCAGCAGCTTAGAAGGGGCAATGGACAATGAGCAGTTCTTC
J gene: TRBJ2-1; clone size: NA; V gene: TRBV29-1; D gene: TRBD2; CDR3 protein: CSVEGGASGPYNEQFF; CDR3 DNA: TGCAGCGTTGAAGGGGGGGCTAGCGGGCCCTACAATGAGCAGTTCTTC
J gene: TRBJ2-7; clone size: few; V gene: TRBV9; D gene: NA; CDR3 protein: CASSVAPGESYEQYF; CDR3 DNA: TGTGCCAGCAGCGTAGCTCCAGGGGAATCCTACGAGCAGTACTTC
J gene: TRBJ2-7; clone size: NA; V gene: TRBV28; D gene: TRBD1; CDR3 protein: CASRSRGQGSYEQYF; CDR3 DNA: TGTGCCAGCAGGTCGCGGGGACAGGGCTCCTACGAGCAGTACTTC
J gene: TRBJ2-2; clone size: NA; V gene: TRBV20-1; D gene: NA; CDR3 protein: CSARDAHPPNTGELFF; CDR3 DNA: TGCAGTGCTAGAGATGCACACCCACCGAACACCGGGGAGCTGTTTTTT
J gene: TRBJ1-1; clone size: NA; V gene: TRBV20-1; D gene: TRBD1; CDR3 protein: CSAGGAGGYSEAFF; CDR3 DNA: TGCAGTGCGGGAGGGGCAGGGGGGTACAGTGAAGCTTTCTTT
J gene: TRBJ2-3; clone size: few; V gene: TRBV20-1; D gene: NA; CDR3 protein: CSALTWATDTQYF; CDR3 DNA: TGCAGTGCCCTGACCTGGGCCACAGATACGCAGTATTTT
J gene: TRBJ2-3; clone size: few; V gene: TRBV20-1; D gene: NA; CDR3 protein: CSARDDGGTDTQYF; CDR3 DNA: TGCAGTGCTAGAGATGACGGGGGAACAGATACGCAGTATTTT
J gene: TRBJ2-3; clone size: few; V gene: TRBV29-1; D gene: NA; CDR3 protein: CSVQTDTQYF; CDR3 DNA: TGCAGCGTCCAAACAGATACGCAGTATTTT
J gene: TRBJ1-2; clone size: NA; V gene: TRBV6-1; D gene: NA; CDR3 protein: CASSEAWEGTIGCTF; CDR3 DNA: TGTGCCAGCAGTGAAGCCTGGGAGGGAACTATCGGCTGCACCTTC
J gene: TRBJ1-5; clone size: once; V gene: TRBV19; D gene: NA; CDR3 protein: CASRPTENSNQPQHF; CDR3 DNA: TGTGCCAGTAGGCCCACAGAAAATAGCAATCAGCCCCAGCATTTT
J gene: TRBJ1-5; clone size: NA; V gene: TRBV4-1; D gene: TRBD1; CDR3 protein: CASSQSISGTGVVQPQHF; CDR3 DNA: TGCGCCAGCAGCCAATCCATATCCGGGACAGGGGTGGTTCAGCCCCAGCATTTT
J gene: TRBJ2-3; clone size: NA; V gene: TRBV7-9; D gene: NA; CDR3 protein: CASKPPFSTDAQYF; CDR3 DNA: TGTGCCAGCAAACCACCCTTTAGCACAGATGCGCAGTATTTT